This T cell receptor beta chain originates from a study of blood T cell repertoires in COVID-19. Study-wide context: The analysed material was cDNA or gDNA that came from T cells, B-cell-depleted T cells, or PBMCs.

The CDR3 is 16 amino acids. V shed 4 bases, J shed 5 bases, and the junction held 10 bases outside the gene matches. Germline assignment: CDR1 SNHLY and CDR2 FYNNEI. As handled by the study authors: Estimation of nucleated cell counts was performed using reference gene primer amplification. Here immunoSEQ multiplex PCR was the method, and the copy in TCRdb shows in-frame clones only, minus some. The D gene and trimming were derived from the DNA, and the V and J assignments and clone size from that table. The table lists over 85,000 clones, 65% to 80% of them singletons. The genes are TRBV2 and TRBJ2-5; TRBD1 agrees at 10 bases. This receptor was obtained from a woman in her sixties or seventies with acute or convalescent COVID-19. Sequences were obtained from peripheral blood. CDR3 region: CASSVGQGGNVETQYF. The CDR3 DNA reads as TGTGCCAGCAGTGTAGGACAGGGGGGCAATGTGGAGACCCAGTACTTC.